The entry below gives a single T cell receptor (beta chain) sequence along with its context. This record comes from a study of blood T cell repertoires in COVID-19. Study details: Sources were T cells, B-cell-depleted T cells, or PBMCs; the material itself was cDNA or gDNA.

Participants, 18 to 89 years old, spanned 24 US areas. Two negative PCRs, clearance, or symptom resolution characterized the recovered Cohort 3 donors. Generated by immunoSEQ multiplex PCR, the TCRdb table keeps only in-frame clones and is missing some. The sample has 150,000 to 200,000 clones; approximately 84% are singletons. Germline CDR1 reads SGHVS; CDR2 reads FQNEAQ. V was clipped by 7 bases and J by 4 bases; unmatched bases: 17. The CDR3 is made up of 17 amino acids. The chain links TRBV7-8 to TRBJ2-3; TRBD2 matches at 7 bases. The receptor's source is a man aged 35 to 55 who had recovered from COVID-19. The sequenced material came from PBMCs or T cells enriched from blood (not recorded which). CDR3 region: CASKLGIWGRVADTQYF. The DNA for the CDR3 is TGTGCCAGCAAATTAGGGATTTGGGGGAGGGTGGCAGATACGCAGTATTTT.